These 26 T cell receptor beta chains were all obtained from the same sample, sequenced in a study of beta chain features in type 1 diabetes. Reverse transcribing all isolated RNA meant expressed TCRB transcripts were sequenced. Clones were read by immunoSEQ multiplex PCR, and TCRdb kept only the in-frame ones, dropping some. The sample yields roughly 170,000 clones, less than 15% seen once. Material for sequencing was central memory CD4+ T cells from blood. These TCRs come from a woman under 30 in good health.

V and J are TRBV18 and TRBJ2-1; 7 nucleotides match TRBD2. The CDR3 totals 15 residues. V was pared by 3 bases and J by 5 bases, with 7 bases of the junction left unmatched. Germline CDR1 reads KGHSH; CDR2 reads LQKENI. CDR3 protein: CASSPSNGRNNEQFF. The CDR3, as DNA: TGTGCCAGCTCACCTTCTAACGGGAGGAACAATGAGCAGTTCTTC. Full variable domain (outside the CDR3, taken from reference TRBV18 and TRBJ2-1): NAGVMQNPRHLVRRRGQEARLRCSPMKGHSHVYWYRQLPEEGLKFMVYLQKENIIDESGMPKERFSAEFPKEGPSILRIQQVVRGDSAAYFCASSPSNGRNNEQFFGPGTRLTVL.

The chain is built from TRBV5-1 and TRBJ1-2; D might be TRBD1 (6 bases). The V and J ends lost 7 bases and 4 bases respectively, with 14 bases between them. Germline V lookup: CDR1 SGHRS, CDR2 YFSETQ. The CDR3 has 13 amino acids. The CDR3 nucleotides read TGCGCCAGCGGGGACACCCGGGGCTATGGCTACACCTTC. This sequence encodes CASGDTRGYGYTF.

V and J are TRBV9 and TRBJ2-5; D is perhaps TRBD2 (5 bases). Germline lookup yields CDR1 SGDLS and CDR2 YYNGEE. V was cut by 4 bases and J by 4 bases, with 8 bases left in between. The CDR3 has 12 amino acids. The chain's CDR3 is CASSRGRETQYF. The CDR3 coding sequence is TGTGCCAGCAGCCGAGGGAGAGAGACCCAGTACTTC. The full variable domain, completed using reference TRBV9 and TRBJ2-5, is DSGVTQTPKHLITATGQRVTLRCSPRSGDLSVYWYQQSLDQGLQFLIQYYNGEERAKGNILERFSAQQFPDLHSELNLSSLELGDSALYFCASSRGRETQYFGPGTRLLVL.

A few counts support this clone. The chain carries TRBV6-6 and TRBJ2-5; the match to TRBD2 covers 7 bases. Unmatched junction bases numbered 2, after V lost 0 bases and J lost 4 bases. In germline, CDR1 is MNHNY, CDR2 SVGAGI (reference sequence). The CDR3 is 14 residues long. The CDR3 sequence: CASSYSGTTETQYF. CDR3 DNA: TGTGCCAGCAGTTACTCCGGGACTACAGAGACCCAGTACTTC.

This chain joins TRBV4-3 and TRBJ1-5; D is ambiguous. This CDR3 comprises 16 residues. CDR1 LGHNA and CDR2 YSLEER come from the germline V gene. Trimming took 0 bases from V and 9 from J, leaving 18 bases between them. CDR3 sequence (DNA): TGCGCCAGCAGCCAAGAGTTAGAGGGCAGAGGCCGGCCCCAGCATTTT. This translates into CASSQELEGRGRPQHF.

This clone was counted only a few times. The chain carries TRBV19 and TRBJ2-5; 8 nucleotides match TRBD2. Germline V gene data show CDR1 as LNHDA and CDR2 as SQIVND (reference sequence). The CDR3 is made up of 15 amino acids. V lost 0 bases to trimming and J lost 6 bases; unmatched junction nucleotides: 6. The CDR3: CASSIEGLGAKTQYF. As DNA, the CDR3 is TGTGCCAGTAGTATAGAGGGACTAGGCGCGAAGACCCAGTACTTC.

A few counts support this clone. The missing conserved phenylalanine or tryptophan at the end of this CDR3 makes a read error likely. No DNA is shown, since the ends of the CDR3 on it are uncertain; the CDR3 is the one TCRdb lists. The V call is TRBV20-1, the J call TRBJ2-7; the table gives TRBD2 as D, unverified against the DNA. In germline, CDR1 is DFQATT, CDR2 SNEGSKA (reference sequence). The length of the CDR3 is 10 amino acids, counting both ends. The CDR3 is CSAKGLAGAI.

This clone was detected many times. The V and J genes are TRBV6-1 and TRBJ2-2; possibly TRBD1 for D (5 bases). Germline CDR1 and CDR2: MNHNS and SASEGT. The CDR3 is 17 residues long. V lost 1 base and J lost 1, with 13 bases in between. Here the CDR3 reads CASSEDRRSMNTGELFF. CDR3 nucleotide sequence: TGTGCCAGCAGTGAAGACAGGCGATCTATGAACACCGGGGAGCTGTTTTTT.

This chain uses TRBV2 with TRBJ2-1; TRBD1 matches at 11 bases. CDR1 is SNHLY, CDR2 FYNNEI, per germline. This CDR3 region has 15 residues. Trimming cost V 6 bases and J 3 bases; bases outside gene matches: 4. The CDR3 bases are TGTGCCAGCAGCTCCGGGACAGGGGGCTACAATGAGCAGTTCTTC. Its protein product is CASSSGTGGYNEQFF. The full variable domain, with the rest looked up from reference TRBV2 and TRBJ2-1, is EPEVTQTPSHQVTQMGQEVILRCVPISNHLYFYWYRQILGQKVEFLVSFYNNEISEKSEIFDDQFSVERPDGSNFTLKIRSTKLEDSAMYFCASSSGTGGYNEQFFGPGTRLTVL.

A remark on this clone: Within the sample, other DNA sequences also encode this same CDR3. J is TRBJ2-1 and V is TRBV19; D not resolved. Germline V gene sequence: CDR1 LNHDA, CDR2 SQIVND (reference sequence). The CDR3 runs 13 residues. Deletions cut 0 bases from V and 4 bases from J, with 4 bases between. As DNA, the CDR3 is TGTGCCAGTAGTATAGAGAGATACAATGAGCAGTTCTTC. Its translation: CASSIERYNEQFF.

This clone appeared a few times. Other DNA variants within this sample encode the same CDR3. V gene TRBV5-5 combines with J gene TRBJ2-1; perhaps TRBD1 as D (5 bases). Germline V gives CDR1 SGHKS, CDR2 YYEKEE (reference sequence). V dropped 3 bases and J dropped 2 bases, with 6 bases sitting between them. The CDR3 sequence is 13 residues long. The CDR3 loop reads CASSSGTYNEQFF. CDR3 DNA sequence: TGTGCCAGCAGCTCAGGGACCTACAATGAGCAGTTCTTC. Full variable domain (outside the CDR3, taken from reference TRBV5-5 and TRBJ2-1): DAGVTQSPTHLIKTRGQQVTLRCSPISGHKSVSWYQQVLGQGPQFIFQYYEKEERGRGNFPDRFSARQFPNYSSELNVNALLLGDSALYLCASSSGTYNEQFFGPGTRLTVL.

The chain uses TRBV13 and TRBJ2-3, with D uncertain. The germline CDR1 and CDR2 sequences are PRHDT and FYEKMQ (reference sequence). V lost 0 bases, J lost 2 bases, and 9 bases lay in between. The CDR3 length is 15 residues. CDR3 DNA sequence: TGTGCCAGCAGCTTAGGAGTTCGGTTCACAGATACGCAGTATTTT. Its protein is CASSLGVRFTDTQYF.

This clone occurred a few times. The chain carries TRBV4-1 and TRBJ2-3, with 9 positions matching TRBD2. CDR1 is MGHRA and CDR2 is YSYEKL in the germline V gene. CDR3 length equals 15 residues. V lost 1 base and J lost 5; bases outside the gene matches: 4. The CDR3 spells CASSQAIAGVDTQYF. CDR3 DNA: TGCGCCAGCAGCCAAGCGATAGCGGGAGTAGATACGCAGTATTTT.

This clone was observed a few times. This rearrangement joins TRBV18 to TRBJ2-4; D is perhaps TRBD1 (6 bases). CDR3 length equals 12 residues. CDR1 and CDR2 (germline): KGHSH, LQKENI. V was trimmed by 2 bases and J by 11 bases, leaving 10 bases between them. CDR3 nucleotides: TGTGCCAGCTCACCAGTACCAGGGGTTCAGTACTTC. Translation: CASSPVPGVQYF.

The rearrangement uses TRBV30 and TRBJ2-7; 12 bases agree with TRBD1. The CDR3 covers 15 residues. V gave up 3 bases and J gave up 5 bases; unmatched junction bases: 8. CDR1 and CDR2 (germline): GTSNPN, SVGIG (reference sequence). This chain's CDR3 is CAWRTPGQGANEQYF. The CDR3 coding sequence is TGTGCCTGGAGGACGCCGGGACAGGGGGCAAACGAGCAGTACTTC.

The chain uses TRBV5-6 and TRBJ2-3, with D possibly matching TRBD1 (6 bases). Germline V gene lookup returns CDR1 SGHDT and CDR2 YYEEEE. Trimming left V 0 bases short and J 3 bases short, with 14 bases between. This CDR3 is built from 16 residues. The chain's CDR3 is CASSLGGGFGTDTQYF. CDR3 DNA: TGTGCCAGCAGCTTGGGAGGGGGATTCGGTACAGATACGCAGTATTTT.

This clone was recorded a few times. The rearrangement uses TRBV4-1 and TRBJ2-7, with 8 positions matching TRBD2. Germline CDR1 and CDR2: MGHRA and YSYEKL. The junction had 10 bases not matched to a gene; V was cut back by 7 bases and J by 5 bases. The CDR3 covers 14 residues. The CDR3, as DNA: TGCGCCAGCAAAGTTAGGGCGGGAGGCAACGAGCAGTACTTC. Its protein is CASKVRAGGNEQYF.

J is TRBJ1-1 and V is TRBV29-1, with D possibly matching TRBD1 (5 bases). V lost 3 bases, J lost 11 bases, and 13 bases lay in between. Germline loops: CDR1 SQVTM, CDR2 ANQGSEA. The CDR3 runs 11 residues. CDR3 nucleotides: TGCAGCGTTGAGGAAGACAGACGGGCTTTCTTT. Translated, it gives CSVEEDRRAFF.

This clone appeared a few times. The junction shows a germline mismatch at one end, possibly a read error. This chain joins TRBV29-1 and TRBJ2-7; D might be TRBD1 (6 bases). The germline V gene has CDR1 SQVTM and CDR2 ANQGSEA. This CDR3 is 13 amino acids long. The chain's CDR3 is CSVALTGSHEQYF. The CDR3 DNA is TGCAGCGTCGCCCTGACAGGCTCCCACGAGCAGTACTTC.

This clone has a handful of counts. This rearrangement joins TRBV4-2 to TRBJ2-4, with 9 positions matching TRBD2. This CDR3 region has 15 residues. Germline lookup yields CDR1 LGHNA and CDR2 YNFKEQ. V shed 4 bases and J 5 bases; nucleotides not matched to a gene: 6. The CDR3 DNA reads TGTGCCAGCAGCCCGGTCGGCGGGGGGGAAAACATTCAGTACTTC. It is translated as CASSPVGGGENIQYF.

V usage is TRBV30 and J usage is TRBJ2-3; TRBD1 might be the D (5 bases). Between the trimmed V and J ends, which lost 4 bases and 2 bases, there was a span of 10 bases. Germline V gene sequence: CDR1 GTSNPN, CDR2 SVGIG (reference sequence). CDR3 length equals 13 residues. The CDR3 loop is CAWTKGFTDTQYF. Here the CDR3 DNA reads TGTGCCTGGACCAAGGGGTTCACAGATACGCAGTATTTT.

This chain joins TRBV5-1 and TRBJ2-1; the D is unclear. In germline, CDR1 is SGHRS, CDR2 YFSETQ. V shed 0 bases and J shed 9 bases, with 19 bases lying between them. The CDR3 loop spans 16 amino acids. CDR3 sequence reads: CASSLELPQKTSEQFF. The CDR3 coding sequence is TGCGCCAGCAGCTTGGAGCTCCCACAGAAAACCAGTGAGCAGTTCTTC. Supplemented by reference TRBV5-1 and TRBJ2-1, the full variable domain reads KAGVTQTPRYLIKTRGQQVTLSCSPISGHRSVSWYQQTPGQGLQFLFEYFSETQRNKGNFPGRFSGRQFSNSRSEMNVSTLELGDSALYLCASSLELPQKTSEQFFGPGTRLTVL.

Only a few counts were recorded for this clone. V gene TRBV2 combines with J gene TRBJ1-2, with a weak D call TRBD1 (6 bases). This CDR3 is 14 amino acids long. Germline loops: CDR1 SNHLY, CDR2 FYNNEI. Between the trimmed V and J ends, which lost 3 bases and 8 bases, there was a span of 16 bases. The CDR3 here is CASSDFLTGKGYTF. The CDR3 DNA is TGTGCCAGCAGTGATTTTCTAACAGGGAAGGGCTACACCTTC.

This clone has a count of ten or more. The chain couples TRBV18 to TRBJ2-6; TRBD1 matches 7 bases. The CDR3 contains 18 residues. V shed 3 bases and J 0 bases; nucleotides not matched to a gene: 8. CDR1 and CDR2 from the germline V gene are KGHSH and LQKENI. CDR3: CASSPRTGALSGANVLTF. In DNA, the CDR3 is TGTGCCAGCTCACCTCGGACAGGAGCCCTCTCTGGGGCCAACGTCCTGACTTTC. The full variable domain, with the rest looked up from reference TRBV18 and TRBJ2-6, is NAGVMQNPRHLVRRRGQEARLRCSPMKGHSHVYWYRQLPEEGLKFMVYLQKENIIDESGMPKERFSAEFPKEGPSILRIQQVVRGDSAAYFCASSPRTGALSGANVLTFGAGSRLTVL.

This clone has only a few counts. V and J are TRBV27 and TRBJ1-1; 7 nucleotides align to TRBD1. The ends lost 2 bases at V and 2 bases at J; junction bases unmatched: 5. The germline V gene encodes CDR1 MNHEY and CDR2 SMNVEV (reference sequence). This CDR3 contains 15 residues. The CDR3 coding sequence is TGTGCCAGCAGTTTAGCAGGGACAGTTAACACTGAAGCTTTCTTT. This gives the protein CASSLAGTVNTEAFF.

This clone was counted at least ten times. Here the CDR3 reads CASGLRLADGYNEQFF. CDR3 in DNA: TGTGCTAGTGGTTTGAGGCTAGCGGATGGCTACAATGAGCAGTTCTTC. The J gene is TRBJ2-1, the V gene TRBV12-5, with TRBD2 matching over 7 bases. V was clipped by 2 bases and J by 3 bases; unmatched bases: 7. Per the germline V gene, CDR1 is LGHNT and CDR2 is FRNRAP. The CDR3 is 16 residues long.